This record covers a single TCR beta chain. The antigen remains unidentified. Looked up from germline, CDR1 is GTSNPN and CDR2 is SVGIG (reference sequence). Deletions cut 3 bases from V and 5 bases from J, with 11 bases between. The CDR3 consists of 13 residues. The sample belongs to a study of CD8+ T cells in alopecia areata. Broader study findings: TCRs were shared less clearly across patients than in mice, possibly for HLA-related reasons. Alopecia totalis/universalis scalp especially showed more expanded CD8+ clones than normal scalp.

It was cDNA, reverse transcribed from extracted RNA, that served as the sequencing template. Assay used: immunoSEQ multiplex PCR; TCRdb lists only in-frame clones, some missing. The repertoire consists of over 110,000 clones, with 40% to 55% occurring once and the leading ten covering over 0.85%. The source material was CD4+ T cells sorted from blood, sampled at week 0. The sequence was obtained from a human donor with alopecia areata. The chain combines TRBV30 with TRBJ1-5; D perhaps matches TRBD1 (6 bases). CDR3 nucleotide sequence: TGTGCCTGGAGGGGGGGCCCTGATCAGCCCCAGCATTTT. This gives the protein CAWRGGPDQPQHF. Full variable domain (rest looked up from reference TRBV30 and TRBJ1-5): SQTIHQWPATLVQPVGSPLSLECTVEGTSNPNLYWYRQAAGRGLQLLFYSVGIGQISSEVPQNLSASRPQDRQFILSSKKLLLSDSGFYLCAWRGGPDQPQHFGDGTRLSIL.